This T cell receptor (beta chain) was identified in a study of shared clonotypes between healthy human individuals. General study points: Richness estimates generally favored naive over memory subsets.

Genomic DNA (from each subset) was split evenly across several immunoSEQ plates. The data were produced by immunoSEQ multiplex PCR, yet TCRdb's version contains in-frame clones alone and is incomplete. The sample has 850,000 to 1,100,000 clones, 60% to 85% seen once. The investigators split CD4+ cells into a CD45RA+ naive subset and a CD45RA-negative memory subset. Of note for this clone: As yet, its antigen is unknown.

The sample comprised memory CD4+ T cells from PBMCs. The sample's subset: CD45RA-negative fraction. The receptor's source is a man between 18 and 35 years old in good health. Some clones in this sample may be carry-over from other donors' samples.

This chain's CDR3 is CASSYSKGAYEQYF. The CDR3 DNA follows: TGTGCCAGCAGTTACTCGAAGGGAGCCTACGAGCAGTACTTC. V gene TRBV6-5 combines with J gene TRBJ2-7; D is possibly TRBD2 (5 bases). This CDR3 has 14 amino acids. CDR1 is MNHEY, CDR2 SVGAGI, per germline. Trimming removed 0 bases at V and 2 bases at J, with 8 bases between.